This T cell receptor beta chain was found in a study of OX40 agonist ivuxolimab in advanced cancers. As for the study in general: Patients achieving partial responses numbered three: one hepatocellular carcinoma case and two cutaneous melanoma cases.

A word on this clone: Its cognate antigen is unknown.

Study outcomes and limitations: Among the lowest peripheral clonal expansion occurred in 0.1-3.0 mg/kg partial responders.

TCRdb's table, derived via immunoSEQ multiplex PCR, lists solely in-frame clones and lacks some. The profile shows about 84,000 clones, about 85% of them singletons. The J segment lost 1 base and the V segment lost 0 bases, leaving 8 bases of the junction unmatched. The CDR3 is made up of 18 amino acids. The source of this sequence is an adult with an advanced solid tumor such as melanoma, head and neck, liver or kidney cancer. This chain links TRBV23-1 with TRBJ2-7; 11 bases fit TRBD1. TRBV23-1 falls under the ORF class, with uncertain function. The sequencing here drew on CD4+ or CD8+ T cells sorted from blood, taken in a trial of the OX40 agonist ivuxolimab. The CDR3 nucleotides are TGCGCCAGCAGTCAATCCGGACAGGGGGCTAAGATATCCTACGAGCAGTACGTC. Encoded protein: CASSQSGQGAKISYEQYV.